This note documents a single T cell receptor beta chain sequence. Sequencing used immunoSEQ multiplex PCR; TCRdb keeps in-frame clones, though not all of them. Here the sample spans more than 450,000 clones, roughly nine tenths being singletons. Participant-given clinical history determined each cohort assignment. Germline loops: CDR1 LNHDA, CDR2 SQIVND (reference sequence). Trimming removed 1 base at V and 5 bases at J, with 8 bases between. The CDR3 runs to 13 residues. The data stem from a study of blood T cell repertoires in COVID-19. Study details: Italy, Spain and the United States were the sources of the convalescent and acute COVID-19 samples.

The sequence was collected from a young woman who had recovered from COVID-19. Sequencing was performed on PBMCs or T cells enriched from blood (not recorded which). This chain connects TRBV19 to TRBJ1-1; possibly TRBD1 for D (5 bases). CDR3 DNA: TGTGCCAGTAGTATAGGCAGGGAAACTGAAGCTTTCTTT. Protein sequence: CASSIGRETEAFF.